This TCR beta chain was found in a study of shared clonotypes between healthy human individuals. General study findings and limits: Expectations were that clonotype sharing among donors would be affected by sequencing depth.

Libraries were prepared by immunoSEQ multiplex PCR; TCRdb keeps only in-frame clonotypes and omits some of them. The sample shows 2 million to 2.5 million clones, 95% of them seen only once. As regards this clone: What it binds is unknown. Distinct nucleotide sequences in the sample also encode this CDR3.

The TCR originated in a man younger than 35 in good health. The sample was naive CD4+ T cells sorted from blood. Subset specified: CD45RA+ positively selected.

The CDR3 region has the DNA TGTGCCAGCAGCGATTCCTACGAGCAGTACTTC. As protein: CASSDSYEQYF. The J gene is TRBJ2-7, the V gene TRBV7-2; D is ambiguous. This CDR3 has 11 amino acids. Germline CDR1 SGHTA, CDR2 FQGNSA. V gave up 5 bases and J gave up 1 base, with 3 bases separating them.